The 7 T cell receptor beta chains reported below all come from one sample, sequenced in a study of T cells after yellow fever vaccination. MiXCR, applied by TCRdb to the 5' RACE reads, yields one record per CDR3 protein. Among some 320,000 distinct CDR3 sequences listed, 8.5% to 10% were seen once. Sequences were derived from CD4+ T cells sorted from PBMCs, sampled 5 days after the yellow fever booster vaccination. The receptors here all came from a man aged 18 to 29 who received the YFV17D yellow fever vaccine.

This clonotype was found a few times. The rearrangement uses TRBV12-3 or TRBV12-4 and TRBJ2-7, with TRBD2 matching over 10 bases. The CDR3 length is 15 residues. V lost 6 bases and J lost 2; bases outside the gene matches: 7. The CDR3 is CASSVSGGTTYEQYF. The CDR3 DNA sequence: TGTGCCAGCAGCGTTAGCGGGGGGACTACCTACGAGCAGTACTTC.

A few counts support this clonotype. CDR3 nucleotides: TGTGCCAGCAGCTCTTACGGTCCCACAGATACGCAGTATTTT. As protein: CASSSYGPTDTQYF. The chain couples TRBV5-6 to TRBJ2-3; D gene uncertain. Trimming removed 3 bases at V and 2 bases at J, with 10 bases between. The CDR3 spans 14 residues. Germline V gene data show CDR1 as SGHDT and CDR2 as YYEEEE.

This clonotype was detected many times. This rearrangement joins TRBV24-1 to TRBJ2-1; 10 bases line up with TRBD1. Germline V gene sequence: CDR1 KGHDR, CDR2 SFDVKD. CDR3 size: 15 residues. The ends lost 3 bases at V and 5 bases at J; junction bases unmatched: 3. CDR3 region: CATSDPGTGDNEQFF. CDR3 DNA: TGTGCCACCAGTGATCCGGGGACAGGGGACAATGAGCAGTTCTTC.

This rearrangement joins TRBV5-1 to TRBJ1-3, with D unresolved. The V gene's germline CDR1 is SGHRS and CDR2 YFSETQ. This CDR3 has 16 amino acids. Trimming left V 1 base short and J 0 bases short, with 11 bases between. The CDR3 nucleotides read TGCGCCAGCAGCTTGTCCTCCTCTCTCTCTGGAAACACCATATATTTT. This codes for CASSLSSSLSGNTIYF. Full variable domain (missing parts from reference TRBV5-1 and TRBJ1-3): KAGVTQTPRYLIKTRGQQVTLSCSPISGHRSVSWYQQTPGQGLQFLFEYFSETQRNKGNFPGRFSGRQFSNSRSEMNVSTLELGDSALYLCASSLSSSLSGNTIYFGEGSWLTVV.

The V gene is TRBV4-1, the J gene TRBJ1-5; TRBD1 aligns across 10 bases. The germline V gene has CDR1 MGHRA and CDR2 YSYEKL. The V and J ends lost 2 bases and 3 bases, in that order; junction bases with no gene match: 7. CDR3 length equals 17 residues. CDR3 amino acids: CASSQRPGQGFNQPQHF. For the CDR3, the DNA is TGCGCCAGCAGCCAAAGACCGGGACAGGGGTTCAATCAGCCCCAGCATTTT.

The chain has TRBV23-1 and TRBJ2-7; weak D call: TRBD2 (5 bases). TRBV23-1 is annotated as an ORF whose role is uncertain. The CDR3 has 14 residues. The germline V and J ends were trimmed by 0 bases and 7 bases, with 13 bases remaining between them. CDR3 bases: TGCGCCAGCAGTCAATCGAGGAGGTTCTCAGAGCAGTACGTC. This codes for CASSQSRRFSEQYV.

This clonotype was detected many times. This chain connects TRBV5-5 to TRBJ1-2; 10 nucleotides agree with TRBD1. After removal of 5 bases from V and 3 bases from J, the junction contained 4 bases not matched to a gene. Germline lookup yields CDR1 SGHKS and CDR2 YYEKEE (reference sequence). The length of the CDR3 is 14 residues. CDR3 in amino acids: CASSPGQGDYGYTF. CDR3 DNA: TGTGCCAGCAGTCCCGGACAGGGGGACTATGGCTACACCTTC. The complete variable domain, with remaining parts taken from reference TRBV5-5 and TRBJ1-2, reads DAGVTQSPTHLIKTRGQQVTLRCSPISGHKSVSWYQQVLGQGPQFIFQYYEKEERGRGNFPDRFSARQFPNYSSELNVNALLLGDSALYLCASSPGQGDYGYTFGSGTRLTVV.